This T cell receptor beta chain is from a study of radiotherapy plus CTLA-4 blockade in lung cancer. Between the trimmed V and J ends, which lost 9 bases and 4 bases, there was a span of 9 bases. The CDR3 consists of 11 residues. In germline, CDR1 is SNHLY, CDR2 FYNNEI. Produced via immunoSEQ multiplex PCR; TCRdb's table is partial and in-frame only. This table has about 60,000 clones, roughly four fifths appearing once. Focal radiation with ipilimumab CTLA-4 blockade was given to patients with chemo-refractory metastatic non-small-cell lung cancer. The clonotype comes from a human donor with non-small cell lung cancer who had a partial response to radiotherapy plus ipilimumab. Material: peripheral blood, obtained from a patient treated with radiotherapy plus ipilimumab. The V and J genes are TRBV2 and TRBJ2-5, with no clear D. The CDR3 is CASGPPETQYF. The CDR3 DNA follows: TGTGCCAGTGGGCCTCCAGAGACCCAGTACTTC.